This is a list of T cell receptor beta chains from one sample in a study of blood T cell repertoires in COVID-19. Sequenced by immunoSEQ multiplex PCR; TCRdb stores in-frame clones only, minus some. This table holds about 250,000 clones, about 91% found once. Sample: peripheral blood. Receptors originate from a woman in her 30s with COVID-19, enrolled during active disease. CDR3s include the opening cysteine and the closing phenylalanine or tryptophan. Fields, in order: V gene, J gene, CDR3 protein.

v_call: TRBV6-5
j_call: TRBJ1-2
cdr3_aa: CASSYRGAGGAGYTF

v_call: TRBV6-2/TRBV6-3
j_call: TRBJ2-7
cdr3_aa: CASNPDSASYEQYF

v_call: TRBV12-2
j_call: TRBJ2-7
cdr3_aa: CASRWGQEGLYEQYF

v_call: TRBV19
j_call: TRBJ2-2
cdr3_aa: CASSIDSMGLALNTGELFF

v_call: TRBV4-1
j_call: TRBJ1-6
cdr3_aa: CASSRETRVGNSPLHF

v_call: TRBV7-8
j_call: TRBJ2-7
cdr3_aa: CASSPARTARAYEQYF

v_call: TRBV9
j_call: TRBJ1-3
cdr3_aa: CASSVAGQSGNTIYF

v_call: TRBV7-9
j_call: TRBJ1-2
cdr3_aa: CASSLAVGGWTPYGYGYTF

v_call: TRBV28
j_call: TRBJ1-4
cdr3_aa: CASRTGPLDEKLFF

v_call: TRBV28
j_call: TRBJ2-6
cdr3_aa: CASSPQGRSGANVLTF

v_call: TRBV5-1
j_call: TRBJ2-5
cdr3_aa: CASSLDPSGHEETQYF

v_call: TRBV28
j_call: TRBJ1-2
cdr3_aa: CASSLYRGLWYGYTF

v_call: TRBV3-1/TRBV3-2
j_call: TRBJ1-2
cdr3_aa: CASSQAGQPGHGYTF

v_call: TRBV28
j_call: TRBJ1-1
cdr3_aa: CASSTTGFLNTEAFF

v_call: TRBV19
j_call: TRBJ2-5
cdr3_aa: CASSIDIAGGVQETQYF

v_call: TRBV27
j_call: TRBJ2-1
cdr3_aa: CASRSGGSSYNEQFF

v_call: TRBV7-7
j_call: TRBJ2-3
cdr3_aa: CASSLAPSSGSRRGADTQYF

v_call: TRBV19
j_call: TRBJ1-1
cdr3_aa: CASTTRQGGTEAFF

v_call: TRBV9
j_call: TRBJ1-2
cdr3_aa: CASSAPWAGRNYGYTF

v_call: TRBV4-3
j_call: TRBJ2-2
cdr3_aa: CASSQEIVAGGANTGELFF

v_call: TRBV10-3
j_call: TRBJ1-1
cdr3_aa: CAISELRGETEAFF

v_call: TRBV5-1
j_call: TRBJ1-4
cdr3_aa: CASSLGGTALEKLFF

v_call: TRBV4-3
j_call: TRBJ1-4
cdr3_aa: CASSQEDRAFEKLFF